The next 12 T cell receptor beta chains were all read from a single sample in a study of cytomegalovirus exposure and HLA in healthy donors. The PCR ran on 60 Vbeta and 13 Jbeta primers. TCRdb keeps only in-frame clones here, not all; method: immunoSEQ multiplex PCR. This sample lists some 200,000 clones; its ten largest clones have 0.79%. Sample: PBMCs. The receptors stem from a young woman in good health and CMV-seropositive.

The chain is built from TRBV20-1 and TRBJ1-4; D is ambiguous. The germline CDR1 and CDR2 sequences are DFQATT and SNEGSKA (reference sequence). Trimming pared 5 bases from V and 5 bases from J, leaving 6 bases between. The CDR3 spans 11 residues. The CDR3 here is CSASENEKLFF. CDR3 coding DNA: TGCAGTGCTTCGGAGAATGAAAAACTGTTTTTT.

J is TRBJ2-5 and V is TRBV5-1; tentatively, D is TRBD2 (6 bases). The CDR3 spans 13 residues. From germline, CDR1 is SGHRS and CDR2 YFSETQ. V was clipped by 2 bases and J by 5 bases, with 10 bases between them. CDR3 protein: CASSFARGETQYF. The CDR3 DNA follows: TGCGCCAGCAGCTTTGCTCGGGGGGAGACCCAGTACTTC.

The V call is TRBV6-1, the J call TRBJ2-1; the D gene is possibly TRBD2 (6 bases). V gave up 7 bases and J gave up 5 bases, with 9 bases separating them. Germline V gene lookup returns CDR1 MNHNS and CDR2 SASEGT. The CDR3 covers 12 residues. The CDR3 is CASKGLHNEQFF. DNA of the CDR3: TGTGCCAGCAAGGGACTGCACAATGAGCAGTTCTTC.

The genes are TRBV6-5 and TRBJ2-7, with 12 bases fitting TRBD2. With 0 bases clipped from V and 5 bases from J, the junction kept 5 bases outside the gene matches. CDR3 size: 16 residues. Germline V gene sequence: CDR1 MNHEY, CDR2 SVGAGI. CDR3 sequence (DNA): TGTGCCAGCAGTTACTCGACGCTAGCGGGAGGGCACGAGCAGTACTTC. It encodes CASSYSTLAGGHEQYF.

The chain has TRBV7-2 and TRBJ1-3, with 8 bases matching TRBD1. This CDR3 is 15 amino acids long. From germline, CDR1 is SGHTA and CDR2 FQGNSA. With V trimmed by 0 bases and J by 4 bases, 2 bases remained unmatched. As DNA, the CDR3 is TGTGCCAGCAGCTTAGCGCCAGGGGGCGGAAACACCATATATTTT. Its protein is CASSLAPGGGNTIYF.

V gene TRBV19 combines with J gene TRBJ1-4; 11 bases map to TRBD1. Germline V gene sequence: CDR1 LNHDA, CDR2 SQIVND (reference sequence). The V and J ends lost 5 bases and 7 bases, in that order; junction bases with no gene match: 6. The CDR3 loop spans 15 amino acids. The CDR3 reads CASSPPGTGGEKLFF. Here the CDR3 DNA reads TGTGCCAGTAGTCCCCCCGGGACAGGGGGTGAAAAACTGTTTTTT.

This chain links TRBV9 with TRBJ2-1, with 11 bases fitting TRBD2. Losses at the gene ends were 3 bases for V and 1 base for J; bases not matched to a gene: 12. The CDR3 has 19 residues. The germline CDR1 and CDR2 sequences are SGDLS and YYNGEE. The CDR3 spells CASSALGIAGGRSYNEQFF. Here the CDR3 DNA reads TGTGCCAGCAGCGCCCTCGGGATAGCGGGGGGGCGGTCCTACAATGAGCAGTTCTTC.

V is TRBV5-1 and J is TRBJ1-1, with 8 bases fitting TRBD1. The V segment lost 3 bases and the J segment 4 bases; nucleotides outside the gene matches: 5. This CDR3 spans 14 amino acids. Germline CDR1 is SGHRS and CDR2 is YFSETQ. The CDR3 loop reads CASSSDRDGTEAFF. In DNA, the CDR3 is TGCGCCAGCAGCTCGGACAGGGATGGCACTGAAGCTTTCTTT.

The rearrangement joins TRBV4-1 to TRBJ2-7, with 10 bases lining up with TRBD2. CDR1 and CDR2 from the germline V gene are MGHRA and YSYEKL. V shed 5 bases, J shed 4 bases, and the junction held 8 bases outside the gene matches. The CDR3 is made up of 15 amino acids. CDR3 sequence reads: CASSTTGLATYEQYF. CDR3 sequence (DNA): TGCGCCAGCAGCACGACGGGACTAGCGACGTACGAGCAGTACTTC.

In DNA, the CDR3 is TGTGCCAGCAGCTTCCGACAGGGGCCTATGAACACTGAAGCTTTCTTT. Translating gives CASSFRQGPMNTEAFF. This chain links TRBV11-3 with TRBJ1-1, with 8 bases fitting TRBD1. This CDR3 spans 16 amino acids. V dropped 3 bases and J dropped 0; count of bases not matched to a gene: 6. In germline, CDR1 is SGHNT, CDR2 YENEEA.

This chain uses TRBV5-4 with TRBJ2-3, with 7 bases lining up with TRBD2. Per the germline V gene, CDR1 is SGHNT and CDR2 is YYREEE (reference sequence). The CDR3 consists of 15 residues. V trimming: 4 bases; J trimming: 1 base; junction bases outside the gene matches: 6. CDR3 sequence: CASSPASGGTDTQYF. In DNA, the CDR3 is TGTGCCAGCAGCCCGGCGAGCGGGGGCACAGATACGCAGTATTTT.

J is TRBJ2-2 and V is TRBV7-8; 8 positions match TRBD1. The V and J ends lost 4 bases and 9 bases, in that order; junction bases with no gene match: 4. Looked up from germline, CDR1 is SGHVS and CDR2 is FQNEAQ. This CDR3 region has 13 residues. The CDR3: CASSSGQERELFF. The CDR3 region has the DNA TGTGCCAGCAGCTCGGGACAGGAAAGGGAGCTGTTTTTT. Complete variable domain (other parts from reference TRBV7-8 and TRBJ2-2): GAGVSQSPRYKVAKRGQDVALRCDPISGHVSLFWYQQALGQGPEFLTYFQNEAQLDKSGLPSDRFFAERPEGSVSTLKIQRTQQEDSAVYLCASSSGQERELFFGEGSRLTVL.